This paragraph covers one TCR beta chain sequence. Its cognate antigen is unknown. CDR3 length equals 14 residues. Trimming cost V 3 bases and J 5 bases, with 8 bases left between them. Germline CDR1 is MNHEY and CDR2 is SVGAGI. Amplification used 60 Vbeta primers and 13 Jbeta primers. Profiling relied on immunoSEQ multiplex PCR, and the TCRdb table lists in-frame clones only, not all of them. The sample has 90,000 to 120,000 clones, around 67% seen once. This sample is drawn from a study of cytomegalovirus exposure and HLA in healthy donors. Turning to the study itself: The Caucasian-associated ancestry cluster contained 81% of the approximately 400 genotyped donors. Study conclusions and caveats: Upon later analysis, HLA-associated TCR beta chains proved more clonally expanded than other, equally common chains. There were 150 to 200 TCR beta chains listed as cytomegalovirus-associated.

The chain employs TRBV6-5 and TRBJ1-6; D not certain. Sequencing input: PBMCs. The source of this sequence is a woman aged 40 to 50 in good health and CMV-seropositive. The DNA for the CDR3 is TGTGCCAGCAGTTATTGGCAAAATAATTCACCCCTCCACTTT. This translates into CASSYWQNNSPLHF.